What follows are 29 T cell receptor beta chains derived from one specimen sequenced in a study of OX40 agonist ivuxolimab in advanced cancers. Measured with immunoSEQ multiplex PCR; TCRdb has only the in-frame clones, and not every one. Of over 45,000 clones in the sample, nearly 85% are singletons; the top ten hold over 1%. Sequencing used CD4+ or CD8+ T cells sorted from blood, obtained in a trial of the OX40 agonist ivuxolimab. The receptors come from an adult with an advanced solid tumor such as melanoma, head and neck, liver or kidney cancer.

The sample holds a few counts of this clone. The chain uses TRBV20-1 and TRBJ1-2; tentatively, D is TRBD1 (6 bases). The CDR3 contains 10 residues. In germline, CDR1 is DFQATT, CDR2 SNEGSKA (reference sequence). Trimming left V 4 bases short and J 10 bases short, with 10 bases between. The CDR3 spells CSATQGFYTF. CDR3 in DNA: TGCAGTGCTACACAGGGTTTCTACACCTTC.

Only one count was recorded for this clone. This chain links TRBV19 with TRBJ2-5, with 9 bases that match TRBD2. From germline, CDR1 is LNHDA and CDR2 SQIVND (reference sequence). The CDR3 contains 17 residues. Trimming cost V 0 bases and J 3 bases; bases outside gene matches: 8. CDR3 nucleotides: TGTGCCAGTAGTATAGATCTGGGAGCGGGGGGCGAAGAGACCCAGTACTTC. Amino acids: CASSIDLGAGGEETQYF. Full variable domain (remainder filled in from reference TRBV19 and TRBJ2-5): DGGITQSPKYLFRKEGQNVTLSCEQNLNHDAMYWYRQDPGQGLRLIYYSQIVNDFQKGDIAEGYSVSREKKESFPLTVTSAQKNPTAFYLCASSIDLGAGGEETQYFGPGTRLLVL.

The CDR3 is CASSLQAYGYTF. The CDR3 nucleotides are TGTGCCAGCAGTCTACAGGCTTATGGCTACACCTTC. The chain employs TRBV2 and TRBJ1-2; maybe TRBD1 (5 bases). V was clipped by 5 bases and J by 5 bases, with 9 bases between them. The V gene's germline CDR1 is SNHLY and CDR2 FYNNEI. This CDR3 is built from 12 residues.

The V gene is TRBV5-3, the J gene TRBJ2-2; 7 nucleotides match TRBD1. TRBV5-3 is noted as an ORF with a role that remains uncertain. V lost 2 bases, J lost 0 bases, and 4 bases stayed unmatched. The CDR3 consists of 16 residues. The CDR3 reads CARSFTGVPNTGELFF. CDR3 DNA sequence: TGTGCCAGAAGCTTTACAGGGGTCCCGAACACCGGGGAGCTGTTTTTT.

The gene calls are TRBV7-2 and TRBJ2-6, with 8 bases fitting TRBD1. There are 18 residues in the CDR3. Germline V lookup: CDR1 SGHTA, CDR2 FQGNSA. The V and J ends lost 6 bases and 0 bases, in that order; junction bases with no gene match: 10. The CDR3 DNA sequence: TGTGCCAGCAGAGCCCGAGACAGGGGAGACTCTGGGGCCAACGTCCTGACTTTC. Encoded protein: CASRARDRGDSGANVLTF.

The gene calls are TRBV2 and TRBJ1-5, with a tentative D call TRBD1 (5 bases). The CDR3 loop spans 17 amino acids. Germline CDR1 is SNHLY and CDR2 is FYNNEI. Trimming took 6 bases from V and 3 from J, leaving 21 bases between them. CDR3: CASSPGPAGGDNQPQHF. The CDR3 coding sequence is TGTGCCAGCAGCCCTGGACCCGCTGGGGGTGACAATCAGCCCCAGCATTTT.

The chain has TRBV2 and TRBJ1-2, with a possible D match to TRBD1 (5 bases). Per germline, CDR1 SNHLY and CDR2 FYNNEI. The CDR3 sequence is 14 residues long. The V end lost 6 bases, the J end lost 8 bases, and 19 bases lay between the germline ends. CDR3 DNA sequence: TGTGCCAGCAGGAGCAGGGAGTCCTACCCCGGCTACACCTTC. Protein sequence: CASRSRESYPGYTF.

The rearrangement links TRBV12-5 to TRBJ2-5; D is uncertain. Germline V lookup: CDR1 LGHNT, CDR2 FRNRAP. This CDR3 region has 15 residues. V was shortened by 4 bases and J by 1 base, with 13 bases between the two germline ends. The CDR3 protein is CASGSHPGAQETQYF. In DNA form, the CDR3 reads TGTGCTAGTGGTTCTCACCCTGGAGCCCAAGAGACCCAGTACTTC.

This clone has more than one count but fewer than ten. The rearrangement uses TRBV19 and TRBJ1-6, with a weak D call TRBD1 (5 bases). The V gene lost 2 bases and the J gene lost 7 bases, with 12 bases spanning the gap. This CDR3 comprises 15 residues. Per germline, CDR1 LNHDA and CDR2 SQIVND (reference sequence). The CDR3 loop is CASSISAGANSPLHF. The CDR3 nucleotides are TGTGCCAGTAGTATATCAGCCGGGGCGAATTCACCCCTCCACTTT.

This chain joins TRBV27 and TRBJ1-1, with a weak D call TRBD1 (5 bases). The CDR3 totals 13 residues. Germline V CDR1 and CDR2: MNHEY, SMNVEV (reference sequence). Trimming took off 3 bases at V and 11 bases at J, with 16 bases between the two ends. CDR3 loop: CASSLTGGFLAFF. The CDR3, as DNA: TGTGCCAGCAGTTTGACCGGGGGGTTTCTGGCTTTCTTT.

The chain recombines TRBV5-5 with TRBJ1-4; D might be TRBD1 (5 bases). Trimming pared 4 bases from V and 0 bases from J, leaving 7 bases between. Germline V lookup: CDR1 SGHKS, CDR2 YYEKEE (reference sequence). The CDR3 is 14 amino acids. The CDR3 protein is CASSAGPTNEKLFF. The CDR3 DNA follows: TGTGCCAGCAGCGCGGGGCCAACTAATGAAAAACTGTTTTTT.

The chain uses TRBV19 and TRBJ2-7; the match to TRBD1 covers 8 bases. CDR1 is LNHDA and CDR2 is SQIVND in the germline V gene (reference sequence). CDR3 size: 15 residues. Unmatched junction bases numbered 11, after V lost 1 base and J lost 9 bases. The CDR3 is CASSIAHRGYYTQYF. The CDR3 DNA sequence: TGTGCCAGTAGTATAGCGCACAGGGGGTACTATACGCAGTACTTC.

The chain employs TRBV4-2 and TRBJ2-3; 15 bases map to TRBD2. Germline lookup yields CDR1 LGHNA and CDR2 YNFKEQ. There are 16 residues in the CDR3. V was pared by 5 bases and J by 4 bases, with 4 bases of the junction left unmatched. The CDR3 reads CASSSRTSGGADTQYF. CDR3 bases: TGTGCCAGCAGCTCTCGGACTAGCGGGGGGGCAGATACGCAGTATTTT.

The chain has TRBV5-1 and TRBJ1-4; D not certain. Looked up from germline, CDR1 is SGHRS and CDR2 is YFSETQ. Trimming removed 4 bases at V and 0 bases at J, with 13 bases between. CDR3 length: 16 residues. The CDR3: CASSVPEHATNEKLFF. CDR3 nucleotide sequence: TGCGCCAGCAGCGTCCCCGAACATGCAACTAATGAAAAACTGTTTTTT.

The V gene is TRBV9, the J gene TRBJ2-1, with 8 positions matching TRBD2. The CDR3 spans 15 residues. J lost 3 bases, V lost 0 bases, and 2 bases had no gene match. Germline V gene lookup returns CDR1 SGDLS and CDR2 YYNGEE. CDR3 loop: CASSVAGGYYNEQFF. The CDR3 DNA is TGTGCCAGCAGCGTAGCGGGGGGGTACTACAATGAGCAGTTCTTC.

The chain combines TRBV5-1 with TRBJ2-5; 9 nucleotides align to TRBD1. The ends lost 1 base at V and 5 bases at J; junction bases unmatched: 12. Germline V gives CDR1 SGHRS, CDR2 YFSETQ. The CDR3 contains 17 residues. The CDR3 DNA follows: TGCGCCAGCAGCTTGCGTCCCGGGACAGGGAAGCACGAGACCCAGTACTTC. Translating gives CASSLRPGTGKHETQYF. Full variable domain (rest looked up from reference TRBV5-1 and TRBJ2-5): KAGVTQTPRYLIKTRGQQVTLSCSPISGHRSVSWYQQTPGQGLQFLFEYFSETQRNKGNFPGRFSGRQFSNSRSEMNVSTLELGDSALYLCASSLRPGTGKHETQYFGPGTRLLVL.

In its sample, this clone was seen once. V is TRBV7-8 and J is TRBJ1-4; D gene unclear. The CDR3 is made up of 17 amino acids. The germline V and J ends were trimmed by 6 bases and 0 bases, with 17 bases remaining between them. CDR1 and CDR2 from the germline V gene are SGHVS and FQNEAQ. The CDR3 coding sequence is TGTGCCAGCAGACATGACGCCTTCAATGCAACTAATGAAAAACTGTTTTTT. The encoded protein is CASRHDAFNATNEKLFF.

This chain joins TRBV23-1 and TRBJ2-7; D unresolved. TRBV23-1 is sorted into the ORF group, with uncertain function. V gave up 4 bases and J gave up 0 bases, with 10 bases separating them. The CDR3 totals 14 residues. CDR3 DNA: TGCGCCAGCAGTCCCTTTGGCGGCTCCTACGAGCAGTACTTC. Its translation: CASSPFGGSYEQYF.

This clone has a single count. The CDR3 DNA is TGTGCCAGCAGCCAGACTAGCGTCCAAGAGACCCAGTACTTC. This sequence encodes CASSQTSVQETQYF. The chain has TRBV13 and TRBJ2-5, with 8 bases identical to TRBD2. CDR1 and CDR2 from the germline V gene are PRHDT and FYEKMQ (reference sequence). The length of the CDR3 is 14 residues. Trimming at V came to 5 bases and at J to 1 base, leaving 3 bases not matched to a gene. Full variable domain (remainder filled in from reference TRBV13 and TRBJ2-5): AAGVIQSPRHLIKEKRETATLKCYPIPRHDTVYWYQQGPGQDPQFLISFYEKMQSDKGSIPDRFSAQQFSDYHSELNMSSLELGDSALYFCASSQTSVQETQYFGPGTRLLVL.

This chain connects TRBV5-4 to TRBJ2-1; TRBD2 matches at 8 bases. CDR3 length: 16 residues. V shed 4 bases, J shed 3 bases, and the junction held 9 bases outside the gene matches. Germline CDR1 and CDR2: SGHNT and YYREEE (reference sequence). CDR3 sequence: CASSQGGGSNYNEQFF. CDR3 DNA sequence: TGTGCCAGCAGCCAGGGCGGGGGGTCCAACTACAATGAGCAGTTCTTC.

V gene TRBV11-2 combines with J gene TRBJ1-5; maybe TRBD1 (5 bases). CDR1 is SGHAT and CDR2 is FQNNGV in the germline V gene. The V end lost 5 bases, the J end lost 6 bases, and 14 bases lay between the germline ends. The CDR3 covers 14 residues. The CDR3 coding sequence is TGTGCCAGCAGCCCCCGGGGGGGTGTTCAGCCCCAGCATTTT. This sequence encodes CASSPRGGVQPQHF.

The chain uses TRBV7-9 and TRBJ1-2; weak D call: TRBD1 (6 bases). V lost 1 base, J lost 4 bases, and 13 bases lay in between. Germline V gives CDR1 SEHNR, CDR2 FQNEAQ (reference sequence). CDR3 length equals 15 residues. CDR3 sequence reads: CASSLVGGGGYGYTF. The CDR3 DNA follows: TGTGCCAGCAGCTTAGTGGGGGGCGGTGGCTATGGCTACACCTTC.

This clone has a single count. The rearrangement links TRBV14 to TRBJ1-1, with no clear D. The V gene's germline CDR1 is SGHDN and CDR2 FVKESK. This CDR3 has 14 residues. V shed 6 bases and J shed 1 base, with 12 bases lying between them. The CDR3 DNA sequence: TGTGCCAGCAGTGAGCAACTGGGGAACACTGAAGCTTTCTTT. It codes for CASSEQLGNTEAFF.

The CDR3 reads CASSSSGAALYEQYF. The CDR3 region has the DNA TGCGCCAGCAGTTCTAGCGGGGCCGCCCTTTACGAGCAGTACTTC. The chain couples TRBV10-1 to TRBJ2-7; the match to TRBD2 covers 9 bases. CDR1 is WNHNN, CDR2 SYGVQD, per germline (reference sequence). There are 15 residues in the CDR3. Trimming cost V 5 bases and J 4 bases; bases outside gene matches: 9.

The chain joins TRBV5-1 to TRBJ1-6; maybe TRBD1 (5 bases). V dropped 1 base and J dropped 3 bases, with 11 bases sitting between them. Germline CDR1 and CDR2: SGHRS and YFSETQ. This CDR3 region has 16 residues. The DNA for the CDR3 is TGCGCCAGCAGCTTGTCTCGCGACAGCTATAATTCACCCCTCCACTTT. It is translated as CASSLSRDSYNSPLHF.

V gene TRBV6-6 combines with J gene TRBJ2-7; D is perhaps TRBD1 (6 bases). Germline-derived CDR1 and CDR2 are MNHNY and SVGAGI (reference sequence). V gave up 0 bases and J gave up 3 bases, with 12 bases separating them. The CDR3 runs 15 residues. CDR3 residues: CASSYSQGINYEQYF. The CDR3 coding sequence is TGTGCCAGCAGTTACTCACAGGGCATCAACTACGAGCAGTACTTC.

V is TRBV5-5 and J is TRBJ1-4; TRBD1 aligns across 7 bases. The CDR3 loop spans 15 amino acids. Germline CDR1 is SGHKS and CDR2 is YYEKEE (reference sequence). The V segment lost 4 bases and the J segment 6 bases; nucleotides outside the gene matches: 9. CDR3 sequence (DNA): TGTGCCAGCAGCACGGGACAGATGCCGGATGAAAAACTGTTTTTT. Its translation is CASSTGQMPDEKLFF.

V gene TRBV19 combines with J gene TRBJ2-3, with D perhaps matching TRBD1 or TRBD2 (5 bases each). The CDR3 has 15 amino acids. Trimming took 5 bases from V and 3 from J, leaving 15 bases between them. The germline CDR1 and CDR2 sequences are LNHDA and SQIVND (reference sequence). The CDR3 spells CASSAPGKGTDTQYF. The DNA for the CDR3 is TGTGCCAGTAGTGCCCCGGGGAAGGGGACAGATACGCAGTATTTT.

This clone appeared a few times. The rearrangement joins TRBV11-2 to TRBJ2-3; the match to TRBD2 covers 10 bases. This CDR3 is built from 19 residues. Germline CDR1 and CDR2: SGHAT and FQNNGV. V shed 2 bases and J 2 bases; nucleotides not matched to a gene: 13. The CDR3 bases are TGTGCCAGCAGCTTACTAGCGGGGGCCCCGACCCTAAACACAGATACGCAGTATTTT. Encoded protein: CASSLLAGAPTLNTDTQYF.